This T cell receptor (beta chain) was observed in a study of shared clonotypes between healthy human individuals (dated by TCRdb to about 2020). Study-wide context: A couple of women and a few men aged 18 to 49 years were included in the cohort. To estimate repertoire size and how much clonotypes are shared between individuals, the study performed deep sequencing of blood TCR repertoires from a handful of healthy adults. For each donor, three plates each were used for CD4 naive and CD4 memory, two plates were used for CD8 naive, and one plate was used for CD8 memory. Different laboratories and diverse techniques were used to prepare libraries and sequence TCR repertoires, to increase sequencing depth and limit assay-specific biases. Leukapheresis yielded between about 0.94 and 9.5 billion PBMCs per donor. Beyond this particular receptor, the publication reports: Sampling was restricted to blood, and TCR repertoires in tissue are likely to differ from TCR repertoires in blood. Incomplete sequencing was indicated by rarefaction of sorted-subset datasets, despite the large sequencing depth. Based on pairwise subsampling, the degree of clonotype sharing among donors was expected to be affected by sequencing depth. Higher generation probabilities were observed for clonotypes shared by all four sorted-subset donors than for non-shared clonotypes. Across four donors, approximately 5% of naive CD4, roughly 3.8% of naive CD8, 2% to 2.5% of memory CD4, and under 0.45% of memory CD8 clonotypes were shared. Because the study included a small number of donors, the genetic and exposure-history diversity represented was limited. Larger estimated clonotype richness was generally found for naive subsets than for memory subsets.

The CDR3 spans 12 residues, from the cysteine through the phenylalanine. The kept DNA is CDR3 alone, 36 bases in frame from the first base. CDR1 and CDR2, looked up from the germline V gene, are SQVTM and ANQGSEA. V was cut back by 6 bases and J by 0 bases, leaving a gap of 7 bases between them. The donors were healthy, HIV-negative adults who had no recently reported acute infections or vaccinations. Only Caucasian adults living in Nashville, Tennessee, USA were represented among the donors. CD4+ T cells were enriched by magnetic negative selection; naive cells were then positively selected on CD45RA, and the negative fraction formed the memory subset. Blood was collected by leukapheresis, and PBMCs were isolated by Ficoll-Histopaque density gradient centrifugation and then cryopreserved in liquid nitrogen vapor phase. Analytical flow cytometry was used to check the purity and quantity of every magnetically sorted T cell population. From each sorted fraction, genomic DNA was isolated and quantified by UV absorbance on a Nanodrop 2000c.

Using the deep immunoSEQ assay, multiplex PCR amplified TCR CDR3 regions from genomic DNA. Genomic DNA extracted from each cell subset was distributed evenly over all wells of several immunoSEQ 96-well plates, and each plate served as one replicate. For sorted subsets, approximately 210 ng of genomic DNA, equivalent to about 30,000 T cell genomes, went into each replicate PCR. Purified libraries were quantified with a Qubit 3.0 fluorometer, sized on a Bioanalyzer 2100, and re-quantified with the KAPA Library Quantification kit. Each immunoSEQ 96-well plate was sequenced on its own single-read 150-cycle Illumina NextSeq 550 flow cell. The authors' pipeline ran thus. Because only junctional sequences without quality scores were contained in the immunoSEQ output, filtering matching that applied to full-length reads could not be performed. To assign V/J genes and CDR3, sequences were annotated using PyIR, a Python wrapper for IgBLAST v1.9, with IMGT germline references. Reads with weak V/J assignments (E-value above 1e-6), missing CDR3, stop codons, out-of-frame junctions, or ambiguous translated residues were removed. V3J clonotypes were defined as sequences sharing an identical inferred V gene, J gene, and CDR3 amino acid sequence. To compute the percentage overlap between repertoires, the number of shared unique clonotypes was divided by the size of the smaller repertoire. Three approaches were used to assess repertoire richness: RTK rarefaction, the Chao1 estimator, and Recon v2.1 estimates of unobserved clonotypes. Generation probabilities were computed with OLGA for all TCRbeta clonotypes obtained by the gDNA method from several donors. Entries here come from immuneACCESS through TCRdb and include only in-frame sequences with V and J called. Some clones fail to appear in such tables; in the studies checked, an unresolved V gene covers under half of the shortfall, and the cause of the remainder is unknown. The V and J calls and clone size come from that table; D and trimming were worked out from the DNA. Recorded for this sample are 1.5 million to 1.9 million clones; 98% of them occurred a single time. Of the sample, 0.4% to 0.55% falls within the top ten clones.

Notes on this clone: It has no known antigen specificity. One base away there is no much larger clone; base qualities are not given.

Sequencing was carried out using naive CD4+ T cells sorted from blood. The cell subset or site label on this specimen signifies: CD45RA+ positively selected. The sequence is built from TRBV29-1 and TRBJ2-3; a confident D gene designation cannot be given. The TCR comes from a young man in good health. CDR3 loop: CSVGSSTDTQYF. The DNA is TGCAGCGTAGGTAGTAGCACAGATACGCAGTATTTT.